The rows below give T cell receptor beta chains drawn from one sample of a study of blood T cell repertoires in COVID-19. TCRdb's table, derived via immunoSEQ multiplex PCR, lists solely in-frame clones and lacks some. Of approximately 270,000 clones in the sample, 86% were seen once. Sequences were obtained from peripheral blood. The receptors were gathered from a man in his forties or fifties with active or convalescent COVID-19. Both conserved end residues are part of each CDR3. Clone size is stated in some rows and not others, as once, few, many or a class when expanded.

TRBJ2-5 TRBV2 - CADGRGGGGGETQYF
TRBJ1-2 TRBV9 once CASSPPGRDYGYTF
TRBJ2-7 TRBV2 - CASITGVTDYEQYF
TRBJ1-3 TRBV5-6 - CASSLRTSGNTIYF
TRBJ2-1 TRBV6-5 - CASSTGQGQWDEQFF
TRBJ2-7 TRBV4-1 - CASSQDRGSYEQYF
TRBJ2-1 TRBV28 - CAVATYEQFF
TRBJ2-1 TRBV6-5 - CASSSGTGKGEQFF
TRBJ2-1 TRBV30 once CAWSVTGGLNEQFF
TRBJ2-5 TRBV3-1/TRBV3-2 - CASSQMAQVQETQYF
TRBJ2-2 TRBV24-1 - CATSASRLEGAGELFF
TRBJ2-1 TRBV13 - CASSSKRKNEQFF
TRBJ2-7 TRBV19 few CASSDPHETGYEQYF
TRBJ2-5 TRBV6-5 - CASSYSYEGSQETQYF
TRBJ2-7 TRBV10-3 once CATGGRAPRNEQYF